The rows below give T cell receptor beta chains drawn from one sample of a study of blood T cell repertoires in COVID-19. Sequencing was performed with immunoSEQ multiplex PCR; in TCRdb, only in-frame clones are kept and a portion is missing. The table records roughly 190,000 clones, around nine tenths of them present only once. The sequenced sample consisted of peripheral blood. Receptor source: a human donor in a cohort sampled during active COVID-19. Each CDR3 is given with its conserved first and last residue. A D gene is named only where the DNA matches it firmly. Expanded clones get a size class; other rows say once, few or many, or leave the size out.

clone size	V gene	D gene	J gene	CDR3 DNA	CDR3 protein
-	TRBV6-2/TRBV6-3	TRBD1	TRBJ1-4	TGTGCCAGCAGTCGGAGGACAGGGGGCCACGAAAAACTGTTTTTT	CASSRRTGGHEKLFF
-	TRBV6-6	-	TRBJ2-7	TGTGCCAGCAGTTACTCGACAGACGAGCCCTACGAGCAGTACTTC	CASSYSTDEPYEQYF
-	TRBV7-9	-	TRBJ2-3	TGTGCCAGCAGCTGGGACTTTTCCTCTAGCACAGATACGCAGTATTTT	CASSWDFSSSTDTQYF
-	TRBV6-2/TRBV6-3	-	TRBJ1-2	TGTGCCAGCAGTTACGGGGTCAGGCGGGATGGCTACACCTTC	CASSYGVRRDGYTF
once	TRBV5-5	-	TRBJ2-7	TGTGCCAGCAGCATTATGTACGAGCAGTACTTC	CASSIMYEQYF
-	TRBV27	-	TRBJ2-1	TGTGCCAGCAGTCCTAACGGGATAGATGGGATGGAGCAGTTCTTC	CASSPNGIDGMEQFF
-	TRBV9	-	TRBJ2-7	TGTGCCAGCAGCGTTGAAGACAGTTCTTCCTACGAGCAGTACTTC	CASSVEDSSSYEQYF
-	TRBV15	TRBD2	TRBJ2-7	TGTGCCACCAGCGGAGGACTAGGTCCCTACGAGCAGTACTTC	CATSGGLGPYEQYF
-	TRBV30	-	TRBJ1-4	TGTGCCTGGAGTGTACGCTCAGGAACTAATGAAAAACTGTTTTTT	CAWSVRSGTNEKLFF
-	TRBV4-1	-	TRBJ2-1	TGCGCCAGCAGCCCGACGACAGAATACAATGAGCAGTTCTTC	CASSPTTEYNEQFF
-	TRBV3-1/TRBV3-2	TRBD1	TRBJ1-2	TGTGCCGGACGGGACAGCCCCTCTTTC	CAGRDSPSF
-	TRBV5-1	TRBD1	TRBJ1-1	TGCGCCAGCAGGAAGACAGGGGCGAACACTGAAGCTTTCTTT	CASRKTGANTEAFF
-	TRBV4-1	-	TRBJ2-1	TGCGCCAGCAGCCAAGACCAGGGTGTCCCTGAGCAGTTCTTC	CASSQDQGVPEQFF
-	TRBV7-9	-	TRBJ1-6	TGTGCCAGCAGCCTCGATAATTCACCCCTCCACTTT	CASSLDNSPLHF
-	TRBV5-4	TRBD1	TRBJ1-2	TGTGCCAGCAAAATACAGGGGACGAACTATGGCTACACCTTC	CASKIQGTNYGYTF
-	TRBV3-1/TRBV3-2	-	TRBJ2-2	TGTGCCAGCAGCCTTCGTACCGGGGAGCTGTTTTTT	CASSLRTGELFF
-	TRBV10-2	TRBD1	TRBJ2-1	TGCGCCAGCAGTGAAGACAGGGAATCCTACAATGAGCAGTTCTTC	CASSEDRESYNEQFF
-	TRBV6-5	TRBD1	TRBJ1-2	TGTGCCAGTACTCCCGGGACAGTCTATGGCTACACCTTC	CASTPGTVYGYTF
once	TRBV7-2	TRBD1	TRBJ2-7	TGTGCCAGCAGCCCGCGGGACAGGCCGACCGAGCAGTACTTC	CASSPRDRPTEQYF
-	TRBV7-6	TRBD2	TRBJ2-2	TGTGCCAGCAGCTTAGCGTCTGAGCGGGGGGGGACCGGGGAGCTGTTTTTT	CASSLASERGGTGELFF
-	TRBV7-2	TRBD1	TRBJ1-2	TGTGCCAGCAGCCCGGGACAGGGTCTTGGCTACACCTTC	CASSPGQGLGYTF
-	TRBV24-1	-	TRBJ2-7	TGTGCCACTTCTTCTGGGGCCGGACACGAGCAGTACTTC	CATSSGAGHEQYF
few	TRBV7-2	-	TRBJ2-7	TGTGCCAGCAGTCGACGGGGGGCCCTGGGGTACGAGCAGTACTTC	CASSRRGALGYEQYF
once	TRBV5-1	-	TRBJ2-7	TGCGCCAGCAGCTTGGGCGAAGACTCAACCTACGAGCAGTACTTC	CASSLGEDSTYEQYF
-	TRBV6-5	-	TRBJ1-4	TGTGCCAGCAGCGCGACTTCCTCATACAATGAAAAACTGTTTTTT	CASSATSSYNEKLFF
-	TRBV15	-	TRBJ1-1	TGTGCCACCAGTGACAGGCGGAACACTGAAGCTTTCTTT	CATSDRRNTEAFF
once	TRBV7-2	TRBD2	TRBJ2-7	TGTGCCAGCAGCTTAGGACTAGCATTCTCCTACGAGCAGTACTTC	CASSLGLAFSYEQYF
-	TRBV21-1	-	TRBJ2-7	TGTGCCAGCAGCAAAGTAGACGAGACGGGACTTTACTACGAGCAGTACTTC	CASSKVDETGLYYEQYF
-	TRBV3-1/TRBV3-2	-	TRBJ1-2	TGTGCCAGCAGCCAAGATACGAGGGACTCAGGCTACACCTTC	CASSQDTRDSGYTF
-	TRBV27	TRBD2	TRBJ2-1	TGTGCCAGCATGGGACTAGATCCCAATGAGCAGTTCTTC	CASMGLDPNEQFF
-	TRBV5-1	TRBD1	TRBJ2-7	TGCGCCAGCAGCTTGGACCCGGGACAGGGTACCTACGAGCAGTACTTC	CASSLDPGQGTYEQYF
few	TRBV4-1	-	TRBJ1-1	TGCGCCAGCAGCCAAGTTGGGGACATGAACACTGAAGCTTTCTTT	CASSQVGDMNTEAFF
-	TRBV27	-	TRBJ1-1	TGTGCCAGCAGTCTAGTCCAGGGGACTGAAGCTTTCTTT	CASSLVQGTEAFF
-	TRBV5-1	TRBD1	TRBJ2-3	TGCGCCAGCAGCTTGGGAACTCGACAGGGGGCGCGTGAAACGCAGTATTTT	CASSLGTRQGARETQYF
-	TRBV6-1	-	TRBJ2-1	TGTGCCAGCAGTGAAAGAGGCAACCACAACAATGAGCAGTTCTTC	CASSERGNHNNEQFF
-	TRBV29-1	-	TRBJ2-1	TGCAGCGCCGAAACGTTGAAACAGGGGGGGTCCTACAATGAGCAGTTCTTC	CSAETLKQGGSYNEQFF
once	TRBV6-2/TRBV6-3	TRBD2	TRBJ2-1	TGTGCCAGCAGTTATCTCAGCGGGAGACCCTACAATGAGCAGTTCTTC	CASSYLSGRPYNEQFF
-	TRBV23-1	-	TRBJ2-3	TGCGCCAGCAGTCAACAGGGTCTCTACTTCACAGATACGCAGTATTTT	CASSQQGLYFTDTQYF
-	TRBV19	TRBD1	TRBJ1-4	TGTGCCAGTAGTATAGCCGGGACAGGGGGCTCAACTAATGAAAAACTGTTTTTT	CASSIAGTGGSTNEKLFF
-	TRBV30	TRBD1	TRBJ1-2	TGTGCCTGGAGTGTTACAGGGGAGTACTATGGCTACACCTTC	CAWSVTGEYYGYTF
-	TRBV9	-	TRBJ1-1	TGTGCCAGCAGCGTAGCCGTGAACACTGAAGCTTTCTTT	CASSVAVNTEAFF
-	TRBV14	TRBD2	TRBJ2-7	TGTGCCAGCAGCCAAGTCATTGGCGGGAGGGCTCTAGACGAGCAGTACTTC	CASSQVIGGRALDEQYF
-	TRBV19	TRBD2	TRBJ2-1	TGTGCCAGTAGGAGAGCGGGAGGTTACAATGAGCAGTTCTTC	CASRRAGGYNEQFF
-	TRBV7-8	TRBD1	TRBJ2-7	TGTGCCAGCAGCTTAGTACCCCCGACCGGGACAGGGTTAAATTACGAGCAGTACTTC	CASSLVPPTGTGLNYEQYF